The present entry profiles one T cell receptor beta chain with its context. As yet, its antigen is unknown. The entry originates in a study of T cells in lung cancer brain metastases. Study overall: No interval therapy was given to about 90% of the 20 patients. Study-level results: The complete infiltrating T cell repertoire may not have been retrieved from FFPE.

Here immunoSEQ multiplex PCR was the method, and the copy in TCRdb shows in-frame clones only, minus some. This sample has 4,800 or so clones, with approximately 85% found just once. The CDR3 is made up of 15 amino acids. Trimming stripped 2 bases from V and 0 bases from J, with 8 bases between. The germline V gene has CDR1 SEHNR and CDR2 FQNEAQ (reference sequence). This receptor was obtained from a man between 50 and 59 years old with non-small cell lung cancer. The chain employs TRBV7-9 and TRBJ1-3, with D maybe TRBD1 (6 bases). Sequencing was performed on tumor tissue from the primary lung tumor. The CDR3 region is CASSLRQVSGNTIYF. The CDR3 nucleotides are TGTGCCAGCAGCTTACGACAGGTCTCTGGAAACACCATATATTTT.